One T cell receptor (beta chain) is described in this entry. This clone was counted a single time. Its antigen has not been determined. No much larger clonotype is one base removed from it; base qualities were not supplied. The collaborating institutions used their own protocols to collect whole blood in K2EDTA tubes. For TCRbeta analysis, collaborator samples were shipped as frozen whole blood, as isolated PBMCs, or as DNA extracted from either sample type. This sample is part of a study of blood T cell repertoires in COVID-19 (dated by TCRdb to about 2020). Regarding the study in general: The collaborator samples originated in the United States, Italy and Spain and spanned the acute and convalescent phases of COVID-19. The material from the prospective study consisted of cDNA or gDNA derived from T cells, B-cell-depleted T cells, or PBMCs. Deeply sampled blood TCRbeta repertoires from subjects exposed to, actively infected with, or recovered from COVID-19 were included in the dataset. The repertoires were released in a freely available public database intended as a resource for research on the immune response to SARS-CoV-2. Samples were obtained from the ongoing ImmuneRACE study (first 160 participants) and from some 1,200 subjects provided by 6 global collaborators. A de-identified subject ID, COVID-19 status, age in years and sex were almost always included in the sample metadata. HLA class I and class II types, where available, came from metadata supplied by the sample provider rather than from assay-based typing. What the research found in general, with its limitations: How much clinical and demographic metadata was included differed by source and by participant, and the metadata was provided uncurated.

TCRbeta CDR3 regions were amplified from genomic DNA by means of the immunoSEQ Assay, a bias-controlled multiplex PCR. As for the original processing: The number of nucleated cells in each sample was estimated from the amplification of reference gene primers within the assay. To quantify the absolute abundance of each unique TCRbeta CDR3 rearrangement, sequence reads were collapsed and filtered. For each sample, productive Simpson clonality was calculated by taking the square root of Simpson's diversity index across productive rearrangements. In its TCRdb copy, this immuneACCESS table keeps in-frame sequences only and misses some clones. Where compared with another copy, unresolved V genes explain less than half of these, and the others have no known cause. The V and J calls and clone size were taken over from that table, and D and trimming were inferred from the DNA. This sample lists 50,000 to 65,000 clones; 85% were detected once. The ten largest clones add up to approximately 5% of the sample.

This clonotype was sampled from a man between 65 and 85 years old with acute or convalescent COVID-19. Sequenced: peripheral blood.

CDR3 loop: CASSKNYLVWDGGREKLFF. The sequenced DNA is TGTGCCAGCAGTAAAAATTACCTGGTGTGGGACGGGGGTCGTGAAAAACTGTTTTTT. This chain joins TRBV27 to TRBJ1-4; D gene: possibly TRBD1, on 5 matching bases. The CDR3, from cysteine to phenylalanine, totals 19 residues. Only the CDR3 part of the read is kept: 57 bases, read in frame from the first base. The germline V gene (reference sequence) provides CDR1 MNHEY and CDR2 SMNVEV. V loses 5 bases of germline sequence and J loses 7 bases, and the interval between the two ends is 29 bases.